This entry describes one TCR beta chain. The CDR3 sequence is 15 residues long. Trimming stripped 0 bases from V and 3 bases from J, with 12 bases between. The V gene's germline CDR1 is MGHRA and CDR2 YSYEKL. TCRdb fed the RT-PCR reads into MiXCR, producing one record per CDR3 protein. The profile covers about a million distinct CDR3 sequences, with under 20% appearing a single time and 6% taken by the ten largest. These data are taken from a study of patients and donors after allogeneic stem cell transplantation. The sequencing input was blood, either unsorted or a sorted T cell fraction (not recorded which). The receptor was derived from a human donor who was either an allogeneic HSCT recipient or a stem cell or donor lymphocyte infusion donor (not recorded which). It is not recorded whose cells these are; they may come from a transplant donor. The rearrangement joins TRBV4-1 to TRBJ2-7; weak D call: TRBD2 (5 bases). The CDR3 loop is CASSQDRNDYYEQYF. The CDR3 nucleotides are TGCGCCAGCAGCCAAGATCGTAACGACTACTACGAGCAGTACTTC.